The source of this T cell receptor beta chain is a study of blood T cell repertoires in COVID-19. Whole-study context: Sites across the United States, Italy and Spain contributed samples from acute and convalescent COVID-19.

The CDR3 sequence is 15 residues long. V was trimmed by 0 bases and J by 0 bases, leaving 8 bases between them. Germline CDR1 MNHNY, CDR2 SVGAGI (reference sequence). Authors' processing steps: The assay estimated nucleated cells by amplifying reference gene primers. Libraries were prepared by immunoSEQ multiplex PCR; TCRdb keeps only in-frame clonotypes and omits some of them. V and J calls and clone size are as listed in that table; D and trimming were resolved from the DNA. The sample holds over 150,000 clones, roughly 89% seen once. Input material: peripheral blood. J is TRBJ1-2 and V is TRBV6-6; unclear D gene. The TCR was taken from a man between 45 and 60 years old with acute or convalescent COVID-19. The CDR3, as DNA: TGTGCCAGCAGTTACTCGAGGGAAACTAACTATGGCTACACCTTC. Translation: CASSYSRETNYGYTF.